Described below is a single T cell receptor beta chain sequence and its context. Its antigen is not identified. The sample belongs to a study of human T cells and chemical hapten exposure. The wider study: Mainly, slight library volume differences in the pool made TCR yields vary. Study results and caveats: DPC sensitization produced no change in TCRs with frequency above 1 in 1000.

Trimming cost V 0 bases and J 5 bases; bases outside gene matches: 4. CDR1 is DFQATT, CDR2 SNEGSKA, per germline (reference sequence). The length of the CDR3 is 14 residues. Extraction of total RNA was performed on unfractionated whole blood. Individual cDNA molecules in this library carried unique molecular identifiers. Study processing details: Sampled TCR counts reached a median of about 90,000 per sample, with values ranging from roughly 20,000 to 700,000. TCRdb reprocessed the reads with MiXCR, giving one entry per CDR3 protein. Here the V and J calls rest on TCRdb's processing, not on the authors' analysis. This sample has roughly 120,000 distinct CDR3 sequences, with 8% to 9.5% found just once.

The TCR sequence derives from a human donor in good health. Some clones in this sample may be carry-over from other donors' samples. Sample: whole blood. V gene TRBV20-1 combines with J gene TRBJ1-1; TRBD1 aligns across 9 bases. CDR3 amino acids: CSAREQGAGTEAFF. The DNA for the CDR3 is TGCAGTGCTAGAGAACAGGGGGCGGGAACTGAAGCTTTCTTT.